The source of this TCR beta chain is a study of blood T cell repertoires in COVID-19. As for the study in general: The United States, Italy and Spain provided the acute and convalescent COVID-19 samples. PBMCs, B-cell-depleted T cells, or T cells were the source of the cDNA or gDNA that made up the material.

Authors' processing steps: Scientists estimated how many nucleated cells there were by amplifying reference gene primers. This table comes from immunoSEQ multiplex PCR, and its TCRdb copy is limited to in-frame clones, with some not included. The V and J calls and clone size come from that table; D and trimming were worked out from the DNA. The sample consists of around 250,000 clones, around 87% of them appearing once. CDR3 length equals 13 residues. A note on this clone: An end of the junction does not agree with germline; a read error may underlie this.

The chain uses TRBV12-3 or TRBV12-4 and TRBJ1-2; 9 nucleotides line up with TRBD1. The receptor's source is a woman aged 70-85 years with active or convalescent COVID-19. The sequenced material came from peripheral blood. CDR3 residues: CASKSGTGYGYTF. CDR3 coding DNA: TGTGCCAGCAAATCCGGGACAGGGTATGGCTATACCTTC.